This T cell receptor (beta chain) derives from a study of early T cells in non-severe SARS-CoV-2 infection. General observations from the study: Matches to VDJdb favored anti-spike CD8 responses and missed private and CD4 specificities.

This clonotype has at least ten counts. Its antigen is as yet unknown. TCRdb re-called the 5' RACE reads through MiXCR, storing one row per CDR3 protein. The sample lists under 65,000 distinct CDR3 sequences, roughly 12% occurring once. The sample consisted of whole blood. The sequence was obtained from an adult who was a healthcare worker with PCR-confirmed SARS-CoV-2 infection or an uninfected control (not recorded which).

The CDR3 protein is CASSLGAGGKNEQYF. CDR3 DNA sequence: TGTGCCAGCTCGCTCGGGGCAGGGGGGAAAAACGAGCAGTACTTC. The rearrangement links TRBV18 to TRBJ2-7; a weak D match, TRBD1 (7 bases). V lost 6 bases, J lost 5 bases, and 20 bases lay in between. CDR1 KGHSH and CDR2 LQKENI come from the germline V gene. This CDR3 region has 15 residues. Full variable domain (rest looked up from reference TRBV18 and TRBJ2-7): NAGVMQNPRHLVRRRGQEARLRCSPMKGHSHVYWYRQLPEEGLKFMVYLQKENIIDESGMPKERFSAEFPKEGPSILRIQQVVRGDSAAYFCASSLGAGGKNEQYFGPGTRLTVT.